These 17 T cell receptor beta chains originate from one sample sequenced in a study of blood T cell repertoires in COVID-19. Produced via immunoSEQ multiplex PCR; TCRdb's table is partial and in-frame only. Of 200,000 or so clones in the sample, about nine tenths are singletons; the top ten hold 2% to 3%. The sequencing sample was made of peripheral blood. Receptors were obtained from a man aged 30 to 45 with COVID-19, enrolled during active disease.

This clone turned up a few times. The chain joins TRBV2 to TRBJ1-5; tentatively, D is TRBD1 (5 bases). V lost 6 bases and J 0 bases, leaving 9 bases between the germline ends. CDR1 and CDR2 (germline): SNHLY, FYNNEI. The CDR3 has 14 residues. The CDR3 nucleotides are TGTGCCAGCAGGGGGGGATATAGCAATCAGCCCCAGCATTTT. Translating gives CASRGGYSNQPQHF.

The chain is built from TRBV5-1 and TRBJ2-3; D call uncertain. The germline CDR1 and CDR2 sequences are SGHRS and YFSETQ. The CDR3 sequence is 13 residues long. V shed 4 bases and J shed 1 base, with 7 bases lying between them. The DNA of the CDR3 is TGCGCCAGCAGCCCCGAGGGCACAGATACGCAGTATTTT. Amino acids: CASSPEGTDTQYF.

This sequence joins TRBV9 and TRBJ2-7, with TRBD1 matching over 8 bases. Per germline, CDR1 SGDLS and CDR2 YYNGEE. V lost 3 bases and J lost 4; bases outside the gene matches: 6. The length of the CDR3 is 14 residues. The CDR3 DNA reads TGTGCCAGCAGCGCTGGGACAGGAGGTTACGAGCAGTACTTC. Translation gives CASSAGTGGYEQYF.

This chain uses TRBV7-2 with TRBJ2-2, with a weak D call TRBD1 (5 bases). The CDR3 spans 15 residues. The germline gives CDR1 SGHTA, CDR2 FQGNSA. Between the trimmed V and J ends, which lost 2 bases and 3 bases, there was a span of 10 bases. The CDR3 sequence: CASSLTRGDTGELFF. The CDR3 coding sequence is TGTGCCAGCAGCTTAACAAGGGGCGACACCGGGGAGCTGTTTTTT. The full variable domain, with the rest looked up from reference TRBV7-2 and TRBJ2-2, is GAGVSQSPSNKVTEKGKDVELRCDPISGHTALYWYRQSLGQGLEFLIYFQGNSAPDKSGLPSDRFSAERTGGSVSTLTIQRTQQEDSAVYLCASSLTRGDTGELFFGEGSRLTVL.

The chain uses TRBV5-6 and TRBJ1-4, with 7 bases that match TRBD1. The CDR3 loop spans 14 amino acids. Germline lookup yields CDR1 SGHDT and CDR2 YYEEEE. The trim removed 4 bases at V and 7 bases at J, leaving 7 bases unmatched. This CDR3 reads CASSRGAGGEKLFF. Here the CDR3 DNA reads TGTGCCAGCAGCAGGGGGGCAGGGGGTGAAAAACTGTTTTTT.

The rearrangement links TRBV6-6 to TRBJ1-1, with 9 positions matching TRBD1. Germline values: CDR1 MNHNY, CDR2 SVGAGI (reference sequence). This CDR3 is 14 amino acids long. V gave up 6 bases and J gave up 4 bases; unmatched junction bases: 6. The CDR3 nucleotides are TGTGCCAGCAGGTACAGGGGGCAGGGCACTGAAGCTTTCTTT. Protein: CASRYRGQGTEAFF.

The chain carries TRBV5-6 and TRBJ1-2, with TRBD1 as a possible D gene (6 bases). The CDR3 is 14 residues long. With 2 bases removed from V and 2 bases from J, the gap between germline ends came to 10 bases. CDR1 is SGHDT, CDR2 YYEEEE, per germline. The CDR3 DNA sequence: TGTGCCAGCAGCTTTTCCCAGGGGAACTATGGCTACACCTTC. This codes for CASSFSQGNYGYTF.

V is TRBV4-2 and J is TRBJ2-1, with 8 bases matching TRBD1. Looked up from germline, CDR1 is LGHNA and CDR2 is YNFKEQ. V shed 0 bases, J shed 8 bases, and the junction held 6 bases outside the gene matches. CDR3 size: 15 residues. The CDR3 bases are TGTGCCAGCAGCCAAGAACGGACAGGGCGGGATGAGCAGTTCTTC. Encoded protein: CASSQERTGRDEQFF.

V is TRBV29-1 and J is TRBJ1-2, with no clear D. The V gene lost 2 bases and the J gene lost 4 bases, with 17 bases spanning the gap. This CDR3 has 15 amino acids. CDR1 and CDR2 (germline): SQVTM, ANQGSEA. Written as DNA, the CDR3 is TGCAGCGTTGAAAGTAGCGGCAACGAGGGCTATGGCTACACCTTC. Protein: CSVESSGNEGYGYTF. Full variable domain (rest looked up from reference TRBV29-1 and TRBJ1-2): SAVISQKPSRDICQRGTSLTIQCQVDSQVTMMFWYRQQPGQSLTLIATANQGSEATYESGFVIDKFPISRPNLTFSTLTVSNMSPEDSSIYLCSVESSGNEGYGYTFGSGTRLTVV.

The CDR3 spells CASTPGGSGANVLTF. The CDR3 DNA reads as TGTGCCAGCACCCCAGGGGGCTCTGGGGCCAACGTCCTGACTTTC. V usage is TRBV6-4 and J usage is TRBJ2-6; TRBD1 matches at 7 bases. Germline CDR1 and CDR2: MRHNA and SNTAGT. The V segment lost 7 bases and the J segment 0 bases; nucleotides outside the gene matches: 3. CDR3 length: 15 residues.

This clone was seen a single time. V and J are TRBV28 and TRBJ1-6, with 9 bases identical to TRBD1. The CDR3 is 16 residues long. J lost 8 bases, V lost 4 bases, and 9 bases had no gene match. Germline CDR1 reads MDHEN; CDR2 reads SYDVKM. The CDR3 region is CASSSPRGQGYSPLHF. CDR3 sequence (DNA): TGTGCCAGCAGTTCGCCCCGTGGACAGGGGTATTCACCCCTCCACTTT.

The V gene is TRBV20-1, the J gene TRBJ2-7; 8 bases match TRBD2. The V gene end was trimmed by 3 bases and the J gene end by 2 bases; junction bases not matched to a gene: 9. Germline V lookup: CDR1 DFQATT, CDR2 SNEGSKA (reference sequence). This CDR3 contains 15 residues. The DNA of the CDR3 is TGCAGTGCTAGTGGGGGTAGCGGGAAGCCCTACGAGCAGTACTTC. Residues: CSASGGSGKPYEQYF.

V usage is TRBV21-1 and J usage is TRBJ2-1; the DNA was not used to check the table's D call, TRBD1. TRBV21-1 is a pseudogene locus. This CDR3 is built from 15 residues. CDR3 amino acids: CASSKGAGYYNEQFF. The CDR3 DNA reads TGTGCCAGCAGCAAGGGGGCAGGGTACTACAATGAGCAGTTCTTC.

The rearrangement uses TRBV14 and TRBJ2-5; 9 nucleotides match TRBD2. V was clipped by 3 bases and J by 5 bases; unmatched bases: 10. Per the germline V gene, CDR1 is SGHDN and CDR2 is FVKESK. CDR3 size: 16 residues. The CDR3 DNA sequence: TGTGCCAGCAGCCATGATTTAGCGGGAGCCCGGGAGACCCAGTACTTC. It is translated as CASSHDLAGARETQYF.

The genes are TRBV7-9 and TRBJ2-7; 10 bases are shared with TRBD1. CDR1 is SEHNR and CDR2 is FQNEAQ in the germline V gene (reference sequence). Losses at the gene ends were 5 bases for V and 9 bases for J; bases not matched to a gene: 25. This CDR3 spans 19 amino acids. The DNA for the CDR3 is TGTGCCAGCAGCGCCGGACAGGGGGAGAAGCGGATCACCCCTACGGGGCAGTACTTC. It encodes CASSAGQGEKRITPTGQYF.

J is TRBJ1-1 and V is TRBV28, with 9 bases lining up with TRBD1. This CDR3 has 15 amino acids. The germline CDR1 and CDR2 sequences are MDHEN and SYDVKM. The ends lost 6 bases at V and 1 base at J; junction bases unmatched: 6. This CDR3 reads CASRPPGQGNTEAFF. The CDR3, as DNA: TGTGCCAGCAGACCGCCGGGACAGGGGAACACTGAAGCTTTCTTT.

This clone was seen only once. V and J are TRBV5-1 and TRBJ1-1, with 10 bases aligning to TRBD1. This CDR3 spans 15 amino acids. V gave up 4 bases and J gave up 4 bases; unmatched junction bases: 7. CDR1 SGHRS and CDR2 YFSETQ come from the germline V gene. CDR3 residues: CASSPWTGGVTEAFF. CDR3 bases: TGCGCCAGCAGCCCCTGGACAGGGGGGGTCACTGAAGCTTTCTTT.